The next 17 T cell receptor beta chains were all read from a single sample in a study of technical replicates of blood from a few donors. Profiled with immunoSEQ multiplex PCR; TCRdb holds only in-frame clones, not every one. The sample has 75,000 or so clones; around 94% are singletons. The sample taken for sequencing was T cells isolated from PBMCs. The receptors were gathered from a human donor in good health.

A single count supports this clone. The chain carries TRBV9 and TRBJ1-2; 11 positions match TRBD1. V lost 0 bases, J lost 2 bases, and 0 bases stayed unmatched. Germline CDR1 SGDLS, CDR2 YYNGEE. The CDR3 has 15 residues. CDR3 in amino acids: CASSVGTGGNYGYTF. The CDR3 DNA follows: TGTGCCAGCAGCGTAGGGACAGGGGGCAACTATGGCTACACCTTC.

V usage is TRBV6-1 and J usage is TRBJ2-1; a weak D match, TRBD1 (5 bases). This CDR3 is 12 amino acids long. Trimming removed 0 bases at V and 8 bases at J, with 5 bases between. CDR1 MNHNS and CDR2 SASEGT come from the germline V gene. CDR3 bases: TGTGCCAGCAGTGAAGCAGGGGATGAGCAGTTCTTC. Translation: CASSEAGDEQFF.

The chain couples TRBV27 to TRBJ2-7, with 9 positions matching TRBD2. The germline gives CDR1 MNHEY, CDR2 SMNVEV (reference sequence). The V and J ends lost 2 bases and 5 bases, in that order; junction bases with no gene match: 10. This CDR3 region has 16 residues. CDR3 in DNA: TGTGCCAGCAGTTTAAAGGGTCTGAGGACTAGCGACGAGCAGTACTTC. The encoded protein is CASSLKGLRTSDEQYF.

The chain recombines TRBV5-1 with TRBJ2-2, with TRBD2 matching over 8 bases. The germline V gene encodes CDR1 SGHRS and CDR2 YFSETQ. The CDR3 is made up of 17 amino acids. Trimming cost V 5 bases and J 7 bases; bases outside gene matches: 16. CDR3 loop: CASREIAGRALDGELFF. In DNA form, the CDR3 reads TGCGCCAGCAGGGAAATTGCCGGGAGGGCCCTGGACGGGGAGCTGTTTTTT.

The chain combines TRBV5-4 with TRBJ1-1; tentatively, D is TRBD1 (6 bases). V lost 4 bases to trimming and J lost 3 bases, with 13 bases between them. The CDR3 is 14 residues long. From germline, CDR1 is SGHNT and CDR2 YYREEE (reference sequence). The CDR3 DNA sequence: TGTGCCAGCAGCCCACACAGGGCTGACACTGAAGCTTTCTTT. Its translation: CASSPHRADTEAFF.

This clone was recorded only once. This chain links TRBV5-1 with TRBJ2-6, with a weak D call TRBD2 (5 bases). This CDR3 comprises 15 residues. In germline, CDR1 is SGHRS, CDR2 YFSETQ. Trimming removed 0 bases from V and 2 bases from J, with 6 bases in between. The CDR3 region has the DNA TGCGCCAGCAGCTTGGGAGGGACTGGGGCCAACGTCCTGACTTTC. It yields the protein CASSLGGTGANVLTF. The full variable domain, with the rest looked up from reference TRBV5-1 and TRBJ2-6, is KAGVTQTPRYLIKTRGQQVTLSCSPISGHRSVSWYQQTPGQGLQFLFEYFSETQRNKGNFPGRFSGRQFSNSRSEMNVSTLELGDSALYLCASSLGGTGANVLTFGAGSRLTVL.

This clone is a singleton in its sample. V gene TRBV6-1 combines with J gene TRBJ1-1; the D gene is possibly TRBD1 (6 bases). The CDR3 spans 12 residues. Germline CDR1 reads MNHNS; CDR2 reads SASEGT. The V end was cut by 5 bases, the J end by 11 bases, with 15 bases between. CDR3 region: CASSSDSLRAFF. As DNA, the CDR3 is TGTGCCAGCAGTTCGGACAGCCTTAGGGCTTTCTTT.

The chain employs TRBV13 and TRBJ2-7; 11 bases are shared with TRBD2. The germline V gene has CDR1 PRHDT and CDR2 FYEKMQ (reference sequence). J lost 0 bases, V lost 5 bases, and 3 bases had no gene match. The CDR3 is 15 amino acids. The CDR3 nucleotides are TGTGCCAGCAGCCTGGGACTAGCGGACTCCTACGAGCAGTACTTC. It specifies CASSLGLADSYEQYF.

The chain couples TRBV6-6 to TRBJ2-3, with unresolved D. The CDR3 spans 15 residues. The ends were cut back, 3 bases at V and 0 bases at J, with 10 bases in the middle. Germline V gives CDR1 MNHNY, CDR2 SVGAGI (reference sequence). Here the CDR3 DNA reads TGTGCCAGCAGTTATGGGCAAACTAGCACAGATACGCAGTATTTT. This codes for CASSYGQTSTDTQYF.

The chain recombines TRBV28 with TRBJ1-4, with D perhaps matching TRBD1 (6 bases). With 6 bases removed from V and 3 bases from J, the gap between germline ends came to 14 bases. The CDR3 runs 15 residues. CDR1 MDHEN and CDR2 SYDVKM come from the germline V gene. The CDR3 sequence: CASSKRRGSNEKLFF. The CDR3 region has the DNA TGTGCCAGCAGCAAACGCAGGGGATCTAATGAAAAACTGTTTTTT.

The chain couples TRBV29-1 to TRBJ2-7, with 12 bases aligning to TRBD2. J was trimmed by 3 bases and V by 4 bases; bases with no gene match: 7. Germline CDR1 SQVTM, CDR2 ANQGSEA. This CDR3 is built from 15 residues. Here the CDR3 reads CSVGFRLAGDYEQYF. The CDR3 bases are TGCAGCGTTGGTTTCCGACTAGCGGGGGACTACGAGCAGTACTTC.

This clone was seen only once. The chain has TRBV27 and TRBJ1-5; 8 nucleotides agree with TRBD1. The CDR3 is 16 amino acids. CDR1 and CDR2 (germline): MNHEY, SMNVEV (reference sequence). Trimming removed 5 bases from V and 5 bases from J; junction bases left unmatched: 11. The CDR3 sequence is CASSLTGDPTHQPQHF. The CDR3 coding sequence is TGTGCCAGCAGTCTGACAGGGGACCCAACCCATCAGCCCCAGCATTTT.

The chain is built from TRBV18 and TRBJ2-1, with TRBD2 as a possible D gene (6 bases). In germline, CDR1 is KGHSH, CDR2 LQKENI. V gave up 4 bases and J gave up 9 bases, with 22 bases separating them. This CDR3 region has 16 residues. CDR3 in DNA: TGTGCCAGCTCACAGGCCGACCTAGCGACCTTTGGTGAGCAGTTCTTC. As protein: CASSQADLATFGEQFF.

As DNA, the CDR3 is TGTGCCAGCAGTGAATGGGGGGAAGAGACCCAGTACTTC. This sequence encodes CASSEWGEETQYF. The chain combines TRBV2 with TRBJ2-5, with D tentatively TRBD2 (6 bases). The CDR3 sequence is 13 residues long. Germline CDR1 and CDR2: SNHLY and FYNNEI. V was clipped by 2 bases and J by 3 bases, with 7 bases between them.

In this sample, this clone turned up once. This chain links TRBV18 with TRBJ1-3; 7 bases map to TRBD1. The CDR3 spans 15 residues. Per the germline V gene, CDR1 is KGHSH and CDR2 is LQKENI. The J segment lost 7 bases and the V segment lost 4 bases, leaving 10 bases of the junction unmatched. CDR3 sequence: CASSLTGEIRNTIYF. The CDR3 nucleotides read TGTGCCAGCTCACTCACAGGGGAGATTCGGAACACCATATATTTT.

CDR3 protein: CASSSGQGGQPQHF. CDR3 bases: TGTGCCAGCAGCTCGGGACAGGGTGGACAGCCCCAGCATTTT. The chain combines TRBV7-9 with TRBJ1-5, with 9 nucleotides matching TRBD1. Looked up from germline, CDR1 is SEHNR and CDR2 is FQNEAQ (reference sequence). The V segment lost 4 bases and the J segment 7 bases; nucleotides outside the gene matches: 5. This CDR3 has 14 amino acids.

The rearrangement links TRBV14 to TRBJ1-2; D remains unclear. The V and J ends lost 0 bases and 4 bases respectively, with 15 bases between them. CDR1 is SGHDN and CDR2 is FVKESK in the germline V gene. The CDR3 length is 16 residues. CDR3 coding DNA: TGTGCCAGCAGCCAAGATTCGGTGGGCAGAATCTATGGCTACACCTTC. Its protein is CASSQDSVGRIYGYTF.